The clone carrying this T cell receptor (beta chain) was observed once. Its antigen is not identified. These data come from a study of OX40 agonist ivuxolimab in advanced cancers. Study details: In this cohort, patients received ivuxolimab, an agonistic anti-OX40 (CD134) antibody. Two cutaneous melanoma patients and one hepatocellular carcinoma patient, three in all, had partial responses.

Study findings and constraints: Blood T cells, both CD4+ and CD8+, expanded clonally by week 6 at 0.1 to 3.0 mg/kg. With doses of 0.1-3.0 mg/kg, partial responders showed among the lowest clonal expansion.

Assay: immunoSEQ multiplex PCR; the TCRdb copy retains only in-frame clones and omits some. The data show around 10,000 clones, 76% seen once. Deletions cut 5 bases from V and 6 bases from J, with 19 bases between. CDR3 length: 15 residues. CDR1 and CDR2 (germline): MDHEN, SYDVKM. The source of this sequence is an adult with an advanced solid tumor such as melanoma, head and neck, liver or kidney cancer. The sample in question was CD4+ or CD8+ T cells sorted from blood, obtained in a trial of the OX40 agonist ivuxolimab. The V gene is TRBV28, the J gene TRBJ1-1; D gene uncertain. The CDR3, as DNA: TGTGCCAGCAGTAGATTCCGGGCATCTGGGGCTGAAGCTTTCTTT. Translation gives CASSRFRASGAEAFF.